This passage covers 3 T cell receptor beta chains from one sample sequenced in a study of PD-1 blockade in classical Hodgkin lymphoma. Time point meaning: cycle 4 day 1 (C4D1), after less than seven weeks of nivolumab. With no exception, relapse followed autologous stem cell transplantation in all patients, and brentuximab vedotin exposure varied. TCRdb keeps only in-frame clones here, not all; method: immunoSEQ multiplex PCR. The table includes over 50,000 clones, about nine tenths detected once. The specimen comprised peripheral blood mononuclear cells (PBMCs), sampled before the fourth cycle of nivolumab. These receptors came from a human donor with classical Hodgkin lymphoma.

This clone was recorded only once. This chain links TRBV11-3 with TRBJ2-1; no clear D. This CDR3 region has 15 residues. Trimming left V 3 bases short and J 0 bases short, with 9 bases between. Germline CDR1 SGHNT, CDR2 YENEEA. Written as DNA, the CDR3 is TGTGCCAGCAGCTTCGGAGTCAGCTCCTACAATGAGCAGTTCTTC. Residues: CASSFGVSSYNEQFF.

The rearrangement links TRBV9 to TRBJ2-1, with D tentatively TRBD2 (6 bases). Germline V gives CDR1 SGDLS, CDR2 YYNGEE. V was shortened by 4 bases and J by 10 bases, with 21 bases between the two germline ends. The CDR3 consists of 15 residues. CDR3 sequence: CASSTRDSDFGEQFF. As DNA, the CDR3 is TGTGCCAGCAGCACCCGGGACTCCGACTTTGGGGAGCAGTTCTTC.

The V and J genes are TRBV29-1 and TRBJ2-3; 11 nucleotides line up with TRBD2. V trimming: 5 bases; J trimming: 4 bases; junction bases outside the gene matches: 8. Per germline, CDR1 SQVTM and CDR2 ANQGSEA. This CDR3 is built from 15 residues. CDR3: CSVILAGGLADTQYF. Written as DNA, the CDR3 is TGCAGCGTTATCCTAGCGGGAGGACTAGCAGATACGCAGTATTTT.